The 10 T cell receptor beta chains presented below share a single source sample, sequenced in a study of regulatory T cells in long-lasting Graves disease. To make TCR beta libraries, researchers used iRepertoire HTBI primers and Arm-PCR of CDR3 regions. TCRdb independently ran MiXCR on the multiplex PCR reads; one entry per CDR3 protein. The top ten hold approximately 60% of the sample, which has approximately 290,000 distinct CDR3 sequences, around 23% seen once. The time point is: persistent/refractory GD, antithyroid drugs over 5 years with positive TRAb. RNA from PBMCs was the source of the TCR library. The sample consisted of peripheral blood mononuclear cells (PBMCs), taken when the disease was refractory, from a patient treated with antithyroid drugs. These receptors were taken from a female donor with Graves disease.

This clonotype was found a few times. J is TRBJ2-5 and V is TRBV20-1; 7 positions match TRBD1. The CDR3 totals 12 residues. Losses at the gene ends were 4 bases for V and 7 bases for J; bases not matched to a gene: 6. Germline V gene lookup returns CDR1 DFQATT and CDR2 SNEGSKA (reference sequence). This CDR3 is CSATRQGGTQYF. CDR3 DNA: TGCAGTGCTACAAGACAGGGTGGGACCCAGTACTTC.

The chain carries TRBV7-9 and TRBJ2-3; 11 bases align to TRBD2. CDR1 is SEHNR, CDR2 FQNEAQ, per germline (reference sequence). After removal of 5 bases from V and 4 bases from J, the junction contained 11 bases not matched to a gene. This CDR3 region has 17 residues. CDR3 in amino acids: CASSHRPTSGSADTQYF. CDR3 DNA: TGTGCCAGCAGCCACCGTCCCACTAGCGGGAGCGCAGATACGCAGTATTTT. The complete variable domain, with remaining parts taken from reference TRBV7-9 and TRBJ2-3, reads DTGVSQNPRHKITKRGQNVTFRCDPISEHNRLYWYRQTLGQGPEFLTYFQNEAQLEKSRLLSDRFSAERPKGSFSTLEIQRTEQGDSAMYLCASSHRPTSGSADTQYFGPGTRLTVL.

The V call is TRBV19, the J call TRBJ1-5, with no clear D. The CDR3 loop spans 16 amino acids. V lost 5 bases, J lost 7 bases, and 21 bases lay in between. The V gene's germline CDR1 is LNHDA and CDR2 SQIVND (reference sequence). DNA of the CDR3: TGTGCCAGTAGTTCTGTCGGCGATCCGATAGCACAGCCCCAGCATTTT. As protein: CASSSVGDPIAQPQHF.

CDR3 amino acids: CASSPDPGPETQYF. CDR3 coding DNA: TGTGCCAGCAGTCCAGACCCGGGGCCAGAGACCCAGTACTTC. The rearrangement links TRBV12-3 or TRBV12-4 to TRBJ2-5; D may match TRBD1 or TRBD2 (5 bases each). The V and J ends lost 5 bases and 4 bases respectively, with 14 bases between them. This CDR3 spans 14 amino acids.

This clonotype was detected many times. The CDR3 DNA follows: TGTGCCACCAGCAGAGTGACAGGGGCGCTAAACTATGGCTACACCTTC. Residues: CATSRVTGALNYGYTF. V gene TRBV15 combines with J gene TRBJ1-2, with TRBD1 identical over 8 bases. The germline CDR1 and CDR2 sequences are LNHNV and YYDKDF (reference sequence). This CDR3 contains 16 residues. V was pared by 1 base and J by 2 bases, with 6 bases of the junction left unmatched.

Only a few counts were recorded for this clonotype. The CDR3 DNA reads TGTGCCTGGACAGGGCCCCCACCCCTCCACTTT. This codes for CAWTGPPPLHF. The chain recombines TRBV30 with TRBJ1-6, with D possibly being TRBD1 (5 bases). Germline V gene data show CDR1 as GTSNPN and CDR2 as SVGIG (reference sequence). CDR3 length: 11 amino acids. V was shortened by 4 bases and J by 11 bases, with 9 bases between the two germline ends.

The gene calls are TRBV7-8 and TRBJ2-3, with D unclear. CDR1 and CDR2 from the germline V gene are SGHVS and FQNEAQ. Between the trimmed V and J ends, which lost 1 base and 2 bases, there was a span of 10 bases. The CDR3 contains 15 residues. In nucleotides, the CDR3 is TGTGCCAGCAGCTTAGGTCTAGTCGTCACAGATACGCAGTATTTT. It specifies CASSLGLVVTDTQYF.

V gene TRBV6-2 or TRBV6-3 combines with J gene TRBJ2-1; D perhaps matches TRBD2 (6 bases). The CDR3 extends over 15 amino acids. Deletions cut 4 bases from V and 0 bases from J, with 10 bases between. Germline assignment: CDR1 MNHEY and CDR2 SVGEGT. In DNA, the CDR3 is TGTGCCAGCAGTTCGGAGGGGAGCTCCTACAATGAGCAGTTCTTC. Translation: CASSSEGSSYNEQFF.

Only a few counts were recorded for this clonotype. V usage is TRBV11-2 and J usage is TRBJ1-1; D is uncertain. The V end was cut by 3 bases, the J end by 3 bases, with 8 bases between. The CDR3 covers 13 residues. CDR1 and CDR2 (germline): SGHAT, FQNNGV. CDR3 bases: TGTGCCAGCAGCTTTTCTCGGGACACTGAAGCTTTCTTT. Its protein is CASSFSRDTEAFF.

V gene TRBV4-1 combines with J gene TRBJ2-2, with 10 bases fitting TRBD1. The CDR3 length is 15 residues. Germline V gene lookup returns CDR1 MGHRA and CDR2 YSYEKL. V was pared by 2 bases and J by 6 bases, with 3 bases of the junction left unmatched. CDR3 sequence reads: CASSQRDRGSGELFF. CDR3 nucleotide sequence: TGCGCCAGCAGCCAACGGGACAGGGGTTCCGGGGAGCTGTTTTTT.